Following are 11 T cell receptor beta chains from one sample sequenced in a study of post-analysis software for immune sequencing data. Whole-study findings and limits: Among 4 or 5 TRBV segments more frequent in patients than controls were TRBV5-6, TRBV5-1 and TRBV20-1.

Antigens for these TCRs are unknown. Unique molecular identifiers featured in each of the TCR beta cDNA libraries. TCRdb recomputed calls from the PCR reads with MiXCR, one row per CDR3 protein. This table holds 700,000 to 800,000 distinct CDR3 sequences, around 27% found once. Sequencing input: blood. Every receptor here comes from a girl aged 10 to 17 with multiple sclerosis.

Ten or more counts support this clonotype. This chain uses TRBV29-1 with TRBJ1-2, with D uncertain. V dropped 1 base and J dropped 5 bases, with 8 bases sitting between them. There are 12 residues in the CDR3. Germline CDR1 SQVTM, CDR2 ANQGSEA. The CDR3, as DNA: TGCAGCGTTGAAGCGGGCGGATATGGCTACACCTTC. Translated, it gives CSVEAGGYGYTF. Full variable domain (rest looked up from reference TRBV29-1 and TRBJ1-2): SAVISQKPSRDICQRGTSLTIQCQVDSQVTMMFWYRQQPGQSLTLIATANQGSEATYESGFVIDKFPISRPNLTFSTLTVSNMSPEDSSIYLCSVEAGGYGYTFGSGTRLTVV.

The CDR3 sequence: CAIGAGLAVDTQYF. The DNA for the CDR3 is TGTGCCATCGGGGCGGGACTAGCGGTAGATACGCAGTATTTT. V usage is TRBV10-3 and J usage is TRBJ2-3, with TRBD2 matching 11 bases. V trimming: 8 bases; J trimming: 5 bases; junction bases outside the gene matches: 6. Germline CDR1 and CDR2: ENHRY and SYGVKD. CDR3 length: 14 residues.

The CDR3 bases are TGTGTCGCCAGTGATTTGCAGGGTCTAGCGGGGGCCTACAATGAGCAGTTCTTC. This gives the protein CVASDLQGLAGAYNEQFF. This chain connects TRBV24-1 to TRBJ2-1; 10 positions match TRBD2. CDR3 length: 18 amino acids. CDR1 and CDR2 (germline): KGHDR, SFDVKD.

This clonotype has a handful of counts. In DNA form, the CDR3 reads TGCGCCAGCAGCCACCTAGGGACAGCGACTGAGCAGTTCTTC. The encoded protein is CASSHLGTATEQFF. The J gene is TRBJ2-1, the V gene TRBV4-3, with 7 bases aligning to TRBD1. CDR3 length: 14 residues. Germline V gene sequence: CDR1 LGHNA, CDR2 YSLEER. Trimming removed 3 bases from V and 9 bases from J; junction bases left unmatched: 8.

This clonotype was counted a few times. The chain joins TRBV4-3 to TRBJ1-2; D not resolved. V lost 0 bases and J 0 bases, leaving 11 bases between the germline ends. The CDR3 is made up of 16 amino acids. Germline CDR1 and CDR2: LGHNA and YSLEER. CDR3 nucleotide sequence: TGCGCCAGCAGCCAAGAACCCCATCCAGCTAACTATGGCTACACCTTC. Its protein product is CASSQEPHPANYGYTF.

This chain links TRBV20-1 with TRBJ2-5, with no clear D. Trimming stripped 4 bases from V and 1 base from J, with 22 bases between. CDR3 size: 17 residues. Germline lookup yields CDR1 DFQATT and CDR2 SNEGSKA (reference sequence). The CDR3 protein is CSANSPRLPKAQETQYF. The DNA for the CDR3 is TGCAGTGCTAACTCCCCCCGGTTACCGAAGGCCCAAGAGACCCAGTACTTC.

The sample holds a few counts of this clonotype. The rearrangement joins TRBV27 to TRBJ2-1; 8 bases match TRBD2. The V gene end was trimmed by 5 bases and the J gene end by 7 bases; junction bases not matched to a gene: 13. Germline CDR1 and CDR2: MNHEY and SMNVEV (reference sequence). The CDR3 sequence is 16 residues long. The CDR3 coding sequence is TGTGCCAGCAGTCCCCGGGCAGCGGGAGTTAGTAATGAGCAGTTCTTC. Translated: CASSPRAAGVSNEQFF.

This clonotype was found a few times. The V call is TRBV20-1, the J call TRBJ1-2, with D perhaps TRBD1 (5 bases). Germline assignment: CDR1 DFQATT and CDR2 SNEGSKA (reference sequence). CDR3 size: 12 residues. V lost 5 bases, J lost 3 bases, and 10 bases lay in between. CDR3 region: CSAAGRDYGYTF. The CDR3 nucleotides are TGCAGTGCTGCGGGCAGGGACTATGGCTACACCTTC.

This clonotype was detected a few times. This chain connects TRBV4-1 to TRBJ2-5, with 7 bases fitting TRBD1. This CDR3 has 15 amino acids. CDR1 is MGHRA and CDR2 is YSYEKL in the germline V gene. V gave up 3 bases and J gave up 1 base; unmatched junction bases: 5. CDR3 sequence (DNA): TGCGCCAGCAGCCAGATAGGGACAGTCCAAGAGACCCAGTACTTC. As protein: CASSQIGTVQETQYF.

This clonotype was seen repeatedly, ten times or more. The chain links TRBV28 to TRBJ2-1; D is undetermined. Trimming took off 5 bases at V and 10 bases at J, with 9 bases between the two ends. CDR3 length: 11 residues. The germline gives CDR1 MDHEN, CDR2 SYDVKM. The DNA for the CDR3 is TGTGCCAGCAGTGCCACGTCCGAGCAGTTCTTC. This translates into CASSATSEQFF.

In this sample, this clonotype turned up a few times. The chain is built from TRBV6-6 and TRBJ2-1; D is unclear. The V end lost 5 bases, the J end lost 9 bases, and 8 bases lay between the germline ends. CDR1 is MNHNY, CDR2 SVGAGI, per germline (reference sequence). The CDR3 has 11 residues. CDR3: CASSPLREQFF. Written as DNA, the CDR3 is TGTGCCAGCAGTCCCCTTCGTGAGCAGTTCTTC.